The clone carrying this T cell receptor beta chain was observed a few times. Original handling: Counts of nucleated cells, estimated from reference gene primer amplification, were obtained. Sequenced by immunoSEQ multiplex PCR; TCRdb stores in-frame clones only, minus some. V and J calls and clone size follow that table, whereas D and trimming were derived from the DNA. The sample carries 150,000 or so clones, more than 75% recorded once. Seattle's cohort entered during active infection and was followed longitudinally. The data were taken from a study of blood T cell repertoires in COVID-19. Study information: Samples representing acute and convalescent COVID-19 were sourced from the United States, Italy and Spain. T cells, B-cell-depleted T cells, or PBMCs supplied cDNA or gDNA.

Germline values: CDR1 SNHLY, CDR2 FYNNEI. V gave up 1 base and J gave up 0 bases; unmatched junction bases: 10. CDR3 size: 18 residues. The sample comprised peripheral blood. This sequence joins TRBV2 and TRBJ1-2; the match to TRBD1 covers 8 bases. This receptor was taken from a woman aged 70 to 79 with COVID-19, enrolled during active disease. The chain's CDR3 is CASSEDRQGRGSNYGYTF. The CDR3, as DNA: TGTGCCAGCAGTGAAGACCGACAGGGGCGGGGATCTAACTATGGCTACACCTTC.